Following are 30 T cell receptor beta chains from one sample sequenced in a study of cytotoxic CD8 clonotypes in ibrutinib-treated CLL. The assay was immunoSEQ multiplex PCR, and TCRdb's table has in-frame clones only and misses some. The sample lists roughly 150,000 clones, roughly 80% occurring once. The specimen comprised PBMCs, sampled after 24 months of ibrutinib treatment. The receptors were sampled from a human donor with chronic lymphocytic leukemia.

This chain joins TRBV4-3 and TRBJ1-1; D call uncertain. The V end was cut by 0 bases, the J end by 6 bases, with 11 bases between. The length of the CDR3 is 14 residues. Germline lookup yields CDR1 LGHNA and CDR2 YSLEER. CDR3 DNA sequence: TGCGCCAGCAGCCAAGATAGGTTGAGCGCTGAAGCTTTCTTT. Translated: CASSQDRLSAEAFF.

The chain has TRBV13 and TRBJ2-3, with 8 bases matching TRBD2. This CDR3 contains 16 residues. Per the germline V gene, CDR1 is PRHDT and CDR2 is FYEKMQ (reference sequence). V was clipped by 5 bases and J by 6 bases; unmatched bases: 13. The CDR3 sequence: CASSQLTSAGRDTQYF. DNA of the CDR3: TGTGCCAGCAGCCAATTGACTAGCGCCGGGAGGGATACGCAGTATTTT.

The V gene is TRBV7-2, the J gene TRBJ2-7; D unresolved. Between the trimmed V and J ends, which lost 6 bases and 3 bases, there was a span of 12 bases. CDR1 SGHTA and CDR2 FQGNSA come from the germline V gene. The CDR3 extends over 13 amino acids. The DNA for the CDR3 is TGTGCCAGCAGACAGATAGGATACTACGAGCAGTACTTC. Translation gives CASRQIGYYEQYF.

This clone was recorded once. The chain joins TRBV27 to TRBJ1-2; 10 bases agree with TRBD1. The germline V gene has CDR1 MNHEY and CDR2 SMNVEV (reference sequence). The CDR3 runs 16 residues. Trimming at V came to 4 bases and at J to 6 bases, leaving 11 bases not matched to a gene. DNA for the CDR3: TGTGCCAGCAGTTCTCTATCCGCCGGGACAGGGGATGGCTACACCTTC. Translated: CASSSLSAGTGDGYTF.

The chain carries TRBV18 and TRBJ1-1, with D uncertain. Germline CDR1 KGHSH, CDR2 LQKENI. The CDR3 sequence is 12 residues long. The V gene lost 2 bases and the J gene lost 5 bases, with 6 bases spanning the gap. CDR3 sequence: CASSPLGTEAFF. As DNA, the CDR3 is TGTGCCAGCTCACCATTAGGGACTGAAGCTTTCTTT. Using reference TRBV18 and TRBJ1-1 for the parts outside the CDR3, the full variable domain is NAGVMQNPRHLVRRRGQEARLRCSPMKGHSHVYWYRQLPEEGLKFMVYLQKENIIDESGMPKERFSAEFPKEGPSILRIQQVVRGDSAAYFCASSPLGTEAFFGQGTRLTVV.

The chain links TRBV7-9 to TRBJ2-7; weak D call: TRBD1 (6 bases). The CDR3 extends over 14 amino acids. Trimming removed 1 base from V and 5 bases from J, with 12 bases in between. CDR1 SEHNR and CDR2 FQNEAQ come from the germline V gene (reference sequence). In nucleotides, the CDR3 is TGTGCCAGCAGCTTAGACGGACAGAGCAACGAGCAGTACTTC. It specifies CASSLDGQSNEQYF.

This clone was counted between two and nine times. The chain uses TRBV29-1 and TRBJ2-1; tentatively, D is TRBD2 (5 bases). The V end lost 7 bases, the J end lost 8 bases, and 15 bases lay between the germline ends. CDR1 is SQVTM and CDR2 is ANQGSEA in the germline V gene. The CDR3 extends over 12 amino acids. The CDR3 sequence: CSARGVSDEQFF. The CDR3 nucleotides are TGCAGCGCACGGGGAGTATCCGATGAGCAGTTCTTC.

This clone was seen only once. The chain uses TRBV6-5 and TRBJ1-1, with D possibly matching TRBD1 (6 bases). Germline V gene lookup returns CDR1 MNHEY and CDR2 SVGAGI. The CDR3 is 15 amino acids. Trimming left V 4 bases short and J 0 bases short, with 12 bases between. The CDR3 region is CASSLGGRVNTEAFF. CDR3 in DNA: TGTGCCAGCAGTTTGGGGGGGCGGGTGAACACTGAAGCTTTCTTT.

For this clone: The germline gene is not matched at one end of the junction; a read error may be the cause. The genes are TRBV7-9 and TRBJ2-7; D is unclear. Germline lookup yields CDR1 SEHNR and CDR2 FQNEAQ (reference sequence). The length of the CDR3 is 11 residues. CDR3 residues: CASSLTPKRNF. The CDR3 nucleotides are TGTGCCAGCAGCTTGACCCCAAAGAGGAACTTC.

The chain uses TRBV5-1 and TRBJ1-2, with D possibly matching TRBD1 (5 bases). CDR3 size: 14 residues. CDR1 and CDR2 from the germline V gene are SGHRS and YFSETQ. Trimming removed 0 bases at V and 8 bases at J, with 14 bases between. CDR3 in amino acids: CASSLVPQGEGYTF. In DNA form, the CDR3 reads TGCGCCAGCAGCTTGGTTCCCCAGGGAGAAGGCTACACCTTC.

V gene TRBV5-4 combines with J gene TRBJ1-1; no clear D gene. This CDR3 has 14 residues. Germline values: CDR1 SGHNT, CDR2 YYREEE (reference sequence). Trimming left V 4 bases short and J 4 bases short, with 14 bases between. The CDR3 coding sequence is TGTGCCAGCAGCCGCCTACAAGGACTCACTGAAGCTTTCTTT. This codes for CASSRLQGLTEAFF.

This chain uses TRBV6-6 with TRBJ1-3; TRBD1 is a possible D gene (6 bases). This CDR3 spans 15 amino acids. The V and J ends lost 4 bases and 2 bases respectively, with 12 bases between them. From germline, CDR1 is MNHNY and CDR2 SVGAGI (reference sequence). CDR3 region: CASSSLKGAGNTIYF. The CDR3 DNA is TGTGCCAGCAGTTCCCTTAAGGGGGCTGGAAACACCATATATTTT.

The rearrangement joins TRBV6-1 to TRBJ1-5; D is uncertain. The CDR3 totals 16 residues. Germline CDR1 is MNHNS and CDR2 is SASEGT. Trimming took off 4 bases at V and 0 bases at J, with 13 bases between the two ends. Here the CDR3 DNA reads TGTGCCAGCAGTGGGGCGTCTGGGTATAGCAATCAGCCCCAGCATTTT. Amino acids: CASSGASGYSNQPQHF.

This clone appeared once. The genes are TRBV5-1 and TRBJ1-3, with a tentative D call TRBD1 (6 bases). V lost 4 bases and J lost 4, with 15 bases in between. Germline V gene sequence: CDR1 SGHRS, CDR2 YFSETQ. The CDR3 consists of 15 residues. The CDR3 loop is CASSLSPQGGNTIYF. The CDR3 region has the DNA TGCGCCAGCAGCCTTAGCCCACAGGGAGGAAACACCATATATTTT.

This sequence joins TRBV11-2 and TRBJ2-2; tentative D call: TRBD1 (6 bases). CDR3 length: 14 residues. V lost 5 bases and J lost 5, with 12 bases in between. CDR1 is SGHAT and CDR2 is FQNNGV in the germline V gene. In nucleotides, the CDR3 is TGTGCCAGCAGCAGGGGGTCGGGGACCGGGGAGCTGTTTTTT. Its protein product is CASSRGSGTGELFF.

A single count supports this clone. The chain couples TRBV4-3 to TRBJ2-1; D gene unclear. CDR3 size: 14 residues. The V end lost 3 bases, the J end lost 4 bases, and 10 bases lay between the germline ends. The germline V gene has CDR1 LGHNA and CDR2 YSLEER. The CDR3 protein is CASSQGSFYNEQFF. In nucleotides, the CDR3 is TGCGCCAGCAGCCAGGGATCTTTTTACAATGAGCAGTTCTTC.

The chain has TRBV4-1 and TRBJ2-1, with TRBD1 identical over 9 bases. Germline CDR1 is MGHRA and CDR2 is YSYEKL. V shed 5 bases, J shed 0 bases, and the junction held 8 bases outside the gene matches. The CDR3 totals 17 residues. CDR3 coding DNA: TGCGCCAGCAGCAAAAGAGCGGACAGGGGCTCCTACAATGAGCAGTTCTTC. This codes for CASSKRADRGSYNEQFF.

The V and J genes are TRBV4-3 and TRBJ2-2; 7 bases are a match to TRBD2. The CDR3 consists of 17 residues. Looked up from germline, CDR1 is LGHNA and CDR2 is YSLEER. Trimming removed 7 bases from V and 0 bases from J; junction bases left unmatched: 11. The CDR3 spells CASTSAPSGTNTGELFF. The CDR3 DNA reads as TGCGCCAGCACCTCGGCCCCTAGCGGCACGAACACCGGGGAGCTGTTTTTT.

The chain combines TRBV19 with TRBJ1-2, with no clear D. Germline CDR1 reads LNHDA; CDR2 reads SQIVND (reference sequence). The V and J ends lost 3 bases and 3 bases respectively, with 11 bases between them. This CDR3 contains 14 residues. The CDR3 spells CASSIPPGHYGYTF. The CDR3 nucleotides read TGTGCCAGTAGTATCCCCCCCGGGCACTATGGCTACACCTTC.

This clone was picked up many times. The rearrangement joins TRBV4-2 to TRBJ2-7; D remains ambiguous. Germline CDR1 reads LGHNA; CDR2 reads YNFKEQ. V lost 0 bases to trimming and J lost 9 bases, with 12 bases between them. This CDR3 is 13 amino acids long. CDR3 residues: CASSQDSPSGQYF. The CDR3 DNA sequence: TGTGCCAGCAGCCAAGATTCCCCTTCGGGGCAGTACTTC.

The CDR3 DNA reads as TGCAGCGTGGCAGAGGGCCTCGGGGGCACAGATACGCAGTATTTT. Translated, it gives CSVAEGLGGTDTQYF. The rearrangement joins TRBV29-1 to TRBJ2-3, with D maybe TRBD2 (5 bases). Per germline, CDR1 SQVTM and CDR2 ANQGSEA. The CDR3 has 15 amino acids. Trimming stripped 6 bases from V and 1 base from J, with 17 bases between.

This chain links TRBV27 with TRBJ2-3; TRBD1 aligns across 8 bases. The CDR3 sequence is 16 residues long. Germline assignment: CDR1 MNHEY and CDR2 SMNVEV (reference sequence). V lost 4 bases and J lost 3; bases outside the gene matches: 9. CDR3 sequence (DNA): TGTGCCAGCAGTTCAACATGGACAGGGCGGACAGATACGCAGTATTTT. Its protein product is CASSSTWTGRTDTQYF.

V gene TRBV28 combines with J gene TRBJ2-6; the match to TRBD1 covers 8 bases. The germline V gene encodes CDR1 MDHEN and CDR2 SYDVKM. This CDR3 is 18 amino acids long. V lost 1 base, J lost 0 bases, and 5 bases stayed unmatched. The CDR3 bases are TGTGCCAGCAGTTTATACGGGACAGGTAACTCTGGGGCCAACGTCCTGACTTTC. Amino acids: CASSLYGTGNSGANVLTF.

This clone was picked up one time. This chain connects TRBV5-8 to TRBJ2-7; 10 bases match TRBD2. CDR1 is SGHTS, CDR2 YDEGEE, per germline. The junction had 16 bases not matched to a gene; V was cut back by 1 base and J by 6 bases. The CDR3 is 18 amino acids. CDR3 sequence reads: CASSLYLLAGTLVAEQYF. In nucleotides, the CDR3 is TGTGCCAGCAGCTTGTATCTACTAGCGGGGACCTTAGTCGCCGAGCAGTACTTC.

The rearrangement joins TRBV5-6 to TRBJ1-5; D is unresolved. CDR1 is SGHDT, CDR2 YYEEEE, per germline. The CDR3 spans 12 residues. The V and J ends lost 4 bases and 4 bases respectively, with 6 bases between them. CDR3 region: CASSRMNQPQHF. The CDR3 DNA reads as TGTGCCAGCAGCCGGATGAATCAGCCCCAGCATTTT. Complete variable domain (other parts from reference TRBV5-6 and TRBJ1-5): DAGVTQSPTHLIKTRGQQVTLRCSPKSGHDTVSWYQQALGQGPQFIFQYYEEEERQRGNFPDRFSGHQFPNYSSELNVNALLLGDSALYLCASSRMNQPQHFGDGTRLSIL.

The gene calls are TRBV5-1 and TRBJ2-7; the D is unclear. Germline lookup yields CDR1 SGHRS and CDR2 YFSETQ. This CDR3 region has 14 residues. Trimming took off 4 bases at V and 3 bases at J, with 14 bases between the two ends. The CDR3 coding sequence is TGCGCCAGCAGCCCCTCCACAGATTACTACGAGCAGTACTTC. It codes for CASSPSTDYYEQYF.

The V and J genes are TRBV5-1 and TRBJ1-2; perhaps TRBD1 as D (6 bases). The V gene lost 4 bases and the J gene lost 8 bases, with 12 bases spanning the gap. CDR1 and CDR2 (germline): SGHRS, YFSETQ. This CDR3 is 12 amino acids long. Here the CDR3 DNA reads TGCGCCAGCAGCGTGACAGGAGGGGGCTACACCTTC. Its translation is CASSVTGGGYTF.

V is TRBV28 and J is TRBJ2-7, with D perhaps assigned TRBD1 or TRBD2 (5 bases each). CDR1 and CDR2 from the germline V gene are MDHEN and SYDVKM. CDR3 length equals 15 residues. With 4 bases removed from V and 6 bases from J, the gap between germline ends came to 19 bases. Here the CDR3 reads CASSYIPGPLSEQYF. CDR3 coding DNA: TGTGCCAGCAGTTATATACCGGGACCTCTTTCCGAGCAGTACTTC.

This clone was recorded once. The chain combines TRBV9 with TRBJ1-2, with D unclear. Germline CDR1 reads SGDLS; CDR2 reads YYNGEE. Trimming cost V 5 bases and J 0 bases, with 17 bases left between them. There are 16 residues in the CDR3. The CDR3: CASSYSGELANYGYTF. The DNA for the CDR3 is TGTGCCAGCAGTTACTCAGGAGAGTTAGCTAACTATGGCTACACCTTC.

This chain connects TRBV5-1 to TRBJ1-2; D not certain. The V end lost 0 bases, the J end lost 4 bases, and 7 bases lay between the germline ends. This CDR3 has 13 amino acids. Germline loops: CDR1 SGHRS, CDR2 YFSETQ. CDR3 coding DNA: TGCGCCAGCAGCTTGGGACCGAGCTATGGCTACACCTTC. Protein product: CASSLGPSYGYTF.